The entry below describes one T cell receptor (beta chain). Its antigen is currently not known. Per-nucleotide qualities are absent, and no much larger clonotype sits a single base away. In total, 666 healthy bone marrow donors made up the cohort. At the time of sampling, all cohort members were nominally healthy, though unrecorded immune exposures were likely present. The donor was CMV seropositive and belonged to the group of 250 to 350 seropositive cohort members. Each donor provided a peripheral blood sample, and peripheral blood mononuclear cells were used for TCR beta sequencing. Genomic DNA extraction from the blood cell samples was performed with the Qiagen DNeasy Blood Extraction Kit. This entry comes from a study of cytomegalovirus exposure and HLA in healthy donors (dated by TCRdb to 2016 to 2017). Turning to the overall study: An earlier analysis of some 600 of the donors reported about 260 Gb of sequence data and around 110 million unique TCR beta sequences obtained from roughly 170 million T cells. Roughly 290 gigabases of sequencing data and around 80 million unique TCR sequences made up an early release that covered 500 to 650 HLA-typed donors. Of the 398 genotyped donors, over 80% were placed in the genetic ancestry cluster associated with self-reported Caucasian donors. The study aimed to test whether signatures of past pathogen exposure could be identified by cataloging public T cell receptors. Using immunosequencing, the study profiled T cell repertoires from approximately 700 subjects and related those repertoires to cytomegalovirus serostatus. Along with the approximately 700-subject first cohort, a separate validation cohort of 120 different subjects was used. The study combined high-throughput TCR immunosequencing, statistical association of individual TCRs with disease status, and machine learning to predict cytomegalovirus infection status. A later analysis re-examined previously published TCR beta repertoires from around 670 donors and added high-resolution HLA genotyping to investigate patterns of TCR occurrence. Rather than using new phenotypic data, the later analysis identified candidate immune exposures from TCR beta sequences and from how often those sequences occurred across donors. An earlier analysis of around 580 of the donors used high-throughput TCR beta sequencing to judge whether each TCR beta V gene segment behaved as functional or pseudogenic. Alongside the repertoire data, information on donor age, sex, ethnicity and CMV serostatus was compiled. A later genetic analysis used genome-wide SNP genotypes for about 60% of the roughly 700 donors, treating that subset as a discovery cohort. Every discovery cohort repertoire had been produced on one sequencing platform. Class I and class II HLA loci were covered by the typing at four-digit resolution. Typing coverage varied by locus: roughly 620-640 donors for A, B, C, DRB1 and DQB1; approximately 500 for DQA1; some 610 for DPA1; approximately 470 for DPB1. Because of strong linkage in the cohort, a few DR-DQ haplotypes were treated as single units for association and clustering. Among 300 to 500 genotyped donors of the cohort, an average of around 250,000 unique TCR beta nucleotide sequences was sequenced per donor, of which about 18% were non-productive. Findings and caveats that apply to the study as a whole: Linkage disequilibrium might explain the correlated functional status among segregating V segments, but an unknown experimental factor could not be excluded. When HLA alleles, especially DR and DQ, strongly co-occurred, TCR associations were difficult to assign to individual alleles. Because counts were too low, under 20 rarely observed V segments, including chromosome 9 orphons, were left out of the earlier analysis of a few hundred of the donors. In a later analysis, HLA-associated TCR beta chains were found to be more clonally expanded and to have lower generation probabilities than equally common non-associated chains. While some public TCRs were present in many individuals, most TCR sequences turned up only very rarely across donors. Immune exposure information for the cohort was limited to CMV serostatus. A cluster of highly shared sequence variants was judged likely to represent a technical artifact of the sequencing pipeline. Because HLA typing was missing for some donors at each locus, association tests included only the typed subset. A later analysis found that TCR association rates varied across HLA loci, with DRB1 alleles showing the most associated TCRs and HLA-C alleles the fewest. Specific HLA alleles were associated with around 18,000 TCR beta sequences at a false discovery rate of 0.05 in a later analysis. A further reported finding was that TCR beta sequences accurately predicted the HLA-A and HLA-B alleles for most subjects in the first cohort. In both the original and validation cohorts, the classifier was reported to diagnose cytomegalovirus status with high specificity and sensitivity. An earlier analysis of approximately 600 of the donors showed that most TCR beta V segments appeared in productive rearrangements either about 87% or about 30% of the time, which broadly matched IMGT annotations. An association between a missense DCLRE1C variant and V-gene and J-gene trimming of TCR beta chains was found in a later genetic analysis and replicated in an independent cohort. A few of the identified cytomegalovirus-associated TCR beta chains were confirmed in vitro to be specific for cytomegalovirus antigens. The presence/absence analyses assumed that sequencing depth was roughly uniform across donors, and that assumption may not be true. A later analysis reported that several top co-occurrence clusters appeared linked to parvovirus B19, influenza, CMV and Epstein-Barr virus. Most CMV-associated TCR beta chains appeared to be HLA-restricted in a later analysis, and the HLA associations seemed to be driven largely by CMV exposure. A total of 150 or so TCR beta chains were listed by the study as associated with cytomegalovirus. Compared with the approximately 600-donor mean, donors in an Asian-associated ancestry cluster had fewer N-insertions in productive TCRs, according to a later genetic analysis. The cohort was sequenced for TCR beta chains only, and without alpha or paired-chain data the features that could be detected were limited. The authors suggested that the approach could potentially be generalized to other disease states and immunological phenotypes.

Library generation was performed with the immunoSEQ multiplex PCR assay. A mixture of 60 forward primers for TCR Vbeta segments and 13 reverse primers for TCR Jbeta segments was used in the multiplex PCR. The CDR3 region of rearranged TCR beta genes was amplified from genomic DNA by a multiplex PCR assay. Amplified TCR beta libraries were sequenced as 87-base-pair reads on the Illumina HiSeq System. The paper's processing steps were these. A later analysis counted around 72 million unique TCR beta chains across the 670 or so repertoires, and 10 million to 12 million of these chains were shared by at least two donors. Raw reads were error-corrected and collapsed into unique sequences with a nearest-neighbor algorithm that merged closely related sequences to remove PCR and sequencing errors. To assign V, D and J gene segments, CDR3 sequences were aligned to IMGT reference sequences. For a sequence to be retained, a match of at least six nucleotides to both a V gene segment and a J gene segment was required. A rearrangement was called productive if the CDR3 had no stop codons and remained in frame with V and J, and every other rearrangement was called non-productive. CDR3 was defined according to IMGT convention as the region running from the second conserved V-encoded cysteine to the conserved J-encoded phenylalanine. The earlier analysis of some 600 of the donors excluded sequences that lacked an unambiguous match to a single V gene segment. In an earlier analysis of almost 600 of the donors, a V segment was called functional when productive rearrangements were above 56.7%, and segregating when the standard deviation between donors exceeded 5%. A statistical classification framework was built for diagnosing cytomegalovirus status from the catalog of TCR beta chain sequences. In a later analysis, V and J genes were assigned by comparing TCR nucleotide sequences against IMGT/GENE-DB human TR gene sequences. Using the TCRdist pipeline, a later analysis assigned CDR3 sequences along with most-parsimonious VDJ recombination scenarios. In a later analysis, each TCR beta chain was defined by its CDR3 amino acid sequence together with its V-gene family, and reads without a unique V-gene family were excluded. To address suspected cross-contamination and a sequencing artifact, a later analysis removed several hundred highly shared, low-generation-probability nucleotide sequences. In a later analysis, a clonal expansion index for each public chain was calculated from normalized within-repertoire ranks of inferred template counts. In a later analysis, generation probabilities were computed with a VDJ recombination model fitted to out-of-frame rearrangements, and the resulting probabilities were checked against IGoR. Hypergeometric tests were used in a later analysis to score TCR-TCR, TCR-HLA and TCR-CMV co-occurrence, with a repertoire-size bias correction applied to the TCR pairs. A later analysis estimated false discovery rates by permuting HLA or CMV assignments 20 times. In a later analysis, co-occurring TCRs were grouped using DBSCAN, and TCRdist sequence similarity was added for clustering within HLA-allele-positive subsets. Co-occurrence clustering excluded repertoires with fewer than 30,000 or more than 120,000 public chains, plus five with anomalous nucleotide sharing. The source is immuneACCESS, and TCRdb retained only in-frame sequences with V and J called. Part of the clones is not carried over; for the studies checked, unresolved V genes explain less than half of this, and the remainder is unexplained. From that table come the V and J calls and clone size; the DNA was used to work out D and trimming. The sample contains roughly 300,000 clones, roughly 89% of them found a single time. The ten largest clones take up 3.5% to 4.5% of the sample.

This TCR was sampled from a middle-aged man in good health and CMV-seropositive. Sequencing input: PBMCs.

The encoded CDR3 is CASSMVGTGGLYNEQFF. The sequenced DNA is TGTGCCAGTAGTATGGTCGGGACAGGGGGCCTTTACAATGAGCAGTTCTTC. This sequence uses TRBV19 and TRBJ2-1; a stretch of 12 junction bases matches TRBD1. The CDR3 sequence holds 17 residues, the cysteine and phenylalanine included. Only CDR3 DNA remains: 51 bases, in frame from the first base. Based on the germline V gene (reference sequence), the CDR1 and CDR2 sequences are LNHDA and SQIVND. Germline trimming: 3 bases from V, 4 bases from J; junction bases outside gene matches: 7.